This TCR beta chain appears in the sequencing data of a study of OX40 agonist ivuxolimab in advanced cancers. Assay: immunoSEQ multiplex PCR; the TCRdb copy retains only in-frame clones and omits some. The profile shows more than 65,000 clones, roughly 93% of them singletons. The junction had 11 bases not matched to a gene; V was cut back by 6 bases and J by 3 bases. The CDR3 has 15 amino acids. Per the germline V gene, CDR1 is SQVTM and CDR2 is ANQGSEA. Notes on this clone: The target antigen is unknown.

Whole-study findings and limits: In the 0.1 to 3.0 mg/kg range, CD4+ and CD8+ blood T cells had expanded clonally by week 6. Patients who responded partially at 0.1-3.0 mg/kg showed clonal expansion ranking among the lowest.

The clonotype comes from an adult with an advanced solid tumor such as melanoma, head and neck, liver or kidney cancer. The rearrangement joins TRBV29-1 to TRBJ2-1; 7 nucleotides agree with TRBD1. Sequencing used CD4+ or CD8+ T cells sorted from blood, obtained in a trial of the OX40 agonist ivuxolimab. The CDR3 DNA reads as TGCAGCGTACTTGCCGGGACAGAACTCTACAATGAGCAGTTCTTC. This encodes CSVLAGTELYNEQFF.